Listed below are T cell receptor beta chains from one sample, sequenced in a study of T cell repertoires in cytomegalovirus infection. A single record per CDR3 protein comes from TCRdb applying MiXCR to the reads. The sample lists some 940,000 distinct CDR3 sequences, around 32% occurring once. These receptors' targets are unknown. The specimen was cultured CD8+ T cells from PBMCs, collected from culture after CMV antigen stimulation. The receptors derive from a human donor in good health (CMV status not recorded). Some clones in this sample may be carry-over from other donors' samples. Both conserved end residues are part of each CDR3. A D gene is named only where the DNA matches it firmly. The size field is filled for only some rows; it gives once, few, many or a size class.

V	size	J	D	DNA	CDR3
TRBV7-6	-	TRBJ2-3	TRBD2	TGTGCCAGCAGCTTAGGGCCTGAGCGGGGGTTCACAGATACGCAGTATTTT	CASSLGPERGFTDTQYF
TRBV19	few	TRBJ2-5	TRBD2	TGTGCCAGTAGTATGGGACTAGCGGTCCAAGAGACCCAGTACTTC	CASSMGLAVQETQYF
TRBV2	-	TRBJ2-7	TRBD1	TGTGCCAGCACCGGTACAGGGGACGAGCAGTACTTC	CASTGTGDEQYF
TRBV29-1	few	TRBJ2-5	TRBD1	TGCAGCGGGGGGACAGGGGGAGCGGAGACCCAGTACTTC	CSGGTGGAETQYF
TRBV7-9	-	TRBJ2-7	TRBD1	TGTGCCAGCAGCCTACCTCCCTCAGGACAGGTCTCCTACGAGCAGTACTTC	CASSLPPSGQVSYEQYF
TRBV9	-	TRBJ2-1	TRBD2	TGTGCCAGCAGCGAGGCGGGGCTAGCGGGGTTAAATGAGCAGTTCTTC	CASSEAGLAGLNEQFF
TRBV27	once	TRBJ1-5	-	TGTGCCAGCAGTTACATCGGGGTAGGGAATCAGCCCCAGCATTTT	CASSYIGVGNQPQHF
TRBV12-3/TRBV12-4	many	TRBJ2-3	-	TGTGCCAGCAGTCATGGGGATACGCAGTATTTT	CASSHGDTQYF
TRBV12-3/TRBV12-4	-	TRBJ1-2	-	TGTGCCAGCAGTTCATATGTTACACAGGGCTTCAATGACTATGGCTACACCTTC	CASSSYVTQGFNDYGYTF
TRBV27	-	TRBJ1-2	-	TGTGCCAGCGGCCCTACCTACACCTTC	CASGPTYTF
TRBV9	-	TRBJ2-1	TRBD2	TGTGCCAGCCCGGGACTAGACAATGAGCAGTTCTTC	CASPGLDNEQFF
TRBV6-5	-	TRBJ2-2	TRBD2	TGTGCCAGCATGGGTTCCCTGGGGGGGACCGGGGAGCTGTTTTTT	CASMGSLGGTGELFF
TRBV7-8	-	TRBJ2-7	-	TGTGCCAGCAGACAGAACCCGAGCAACCCCCGGGAAGAGCAGTACTTC	CASRQNPSNPREEQYF
TRBV20-1	-	TRBJ2-1	-	TGCAGTGCTAGATCTTTGATCGCTAGCCAAATCTACAATGAGCAGTTCTTC	CSARSLIASQIYNEQFF
TRBV6-1	-	TRBJ2-7	TRBD2	TGTGCCAGCAGCCCTAGCGGGGGCCTTTCGAGGTACGAGCAGTACTTC	CASSPSGGLSRYEQYF
TRBV4-3	few	TRBJ1-5	-	TGCGCCAGCAGCCAAGAACGGCTCGGGTGGAATCAGCCCCAGCATTTT	CASSQERLGWNQPQHF
TRBV28	many	TRBJ2-2	-	TGTGCCAGCAGTTTTTCCAGGGGAAGAACCGGGGAGCTGTTTTTT	CASSFSRGRTGELFF
TRBV7-9	few	TRBJ2-3	TRBD1	TGTGCCAGCAGCGCGGGACAGGTAATTCCAGATACGCAGTATTTT	CASSAGQVIPDTQYF
TRBV27	-	TRBJ2-1	-	TGTGCCAGCAGTTTACGTAGTTTTGACAATGAGCAGTTCTTC	CASSLRSFDNEQFF
TRBV6-2/TRBV6-3	-	TRBJ2-1	-	TGTGCCAGCAGTTGGGACACCCCTACTGTGGACAATGAGCAGTTCTTC	CASSWDTPTVDNEQFF
TRBV7-2	many	TRBJ1-1	-	TGTGCCAGCGGGGGAGGACAGTCCACTGAAGCTTTCTTT	CASGGGQSTEAFF
TRBV12-3/TRBV12-4	-	TRBJ1-5	-	TGTGCCAGCAGTCTTACAATAGAGACCCAGCATTTT	CASSLTIETQHF
TRBV20-1	-	TRBJ2-1	-	TGCAGTGCTAGACAGGGCACTCGTAACAGTCTAAGCTCCTACAATGAGCAGTTCTTC	CSARQGTRNSLSSYNEQFF
TRBV7-9	few	TRBJ2-5	-	TGTGCCAGCAGCGCTCACTTCGAAGAGACCCAGTACTTC	CASSAHFEETQYF
TRBV3-1	-	TRBJ2-3	TRBD2	TGTGCCAGCAGCCAGGAACTAGCGGGGGGGATTGGAGATACGCAGTATTTT	CASSQELAGGIGDTQYF
TRBV6-6	-	TRBJ1-2	-	TGTGCCAGCAGTCTGCGGGGGCACGACTATGGCTACACCTTC	CASSLRGHDYGYTF
TRBV20-1	-	TRBJ1-2	TRBD1	TGCAGTGCTAGAGAAGGCGGACAGGGAGAAGGGTATGGCTACACCTTC	CSAREGGQGEGYGYTF
TRBV13	-	TRBJ2-6	TRBD1	TGTGCCAGCAGCGGAGGACAGGGGGGCTCTGGGGCCAACGTCCTGACTTTC	CASSGGQGGSGANVLTF
TRBV6-2/TRBV6-3	-	TRBJ1-5	-	TGTGCCAGCAGTTACAAGGGGCCGGATTCGATATATAGCAATCAGCCCCAGCATTTT	CASSYKGPDSIYSNQPQHF
TRBV27	-	TRBJ1-6	-	TGTGCCAGCAGCCGTGGGGGGGTTACTTCACCCCTCCACTTT	CASSRGGVTSPLHF
TRBV7-6	few	TRBJ2-1	-	TGTGCCAGCAGCTTCCTCGGAGGGAACAATGAGCAGTTCTTC	CASSFLGGNNEQFF
TRBV20-1	few	TRBJ2-1	TRBD1	TGCAGTGCTAGTGACAGGGGGCTATACAATGAGCAGTTCTTC	CSASDRGLYNEQFF
TRBV28	-	TRBJ2-2	TRBD2	TGTGCCAGCAGGGTACTAGCGGGGGCCCGGGACGGGGAGCTGTTTTTT	CASRVLAGARDGELFF